This TCR beta chain derives from a study of identical twins. CDR1 and CDR2 (germline): SSHAT, FNYEAQ (reference sequence). The CDR3 covers 17 residues. The J segment lost 5 bases and the V segment lost 4 bases, leaving 11 bases of the junction unmatched. TCRdb reprocessed the 5' RACE reads with MiXCR, giving one entry per CDR3 protein. The sample holds under 800,000 distinct CDR3 sequences, 21% seen once. This clonotype was seen more than once but under ten times. The same sample was also studied in work on T cells expressing NK-cell markers. That study reports: Among the eight sequenced donors, seven tested HCMV-seropositive and one tested seronegative. Where several donors were concerned, these clonotypes also led the CD3+CD56-NKG2C+ fraction.

The sequenced material came from PBMCs. The source is a woman younger than 30 in good health. The chain couples TRBV7-7 to TRBJ2-2; 9 nucleotides line up with TRBD1. The CDR3: CASSSETGGIETGELFF. CDR3 nucleotides: TGTGCCAGCAGCTCAGAGACAGGGGGTATTGAAACCGGGGAGCTGTTTTTT.